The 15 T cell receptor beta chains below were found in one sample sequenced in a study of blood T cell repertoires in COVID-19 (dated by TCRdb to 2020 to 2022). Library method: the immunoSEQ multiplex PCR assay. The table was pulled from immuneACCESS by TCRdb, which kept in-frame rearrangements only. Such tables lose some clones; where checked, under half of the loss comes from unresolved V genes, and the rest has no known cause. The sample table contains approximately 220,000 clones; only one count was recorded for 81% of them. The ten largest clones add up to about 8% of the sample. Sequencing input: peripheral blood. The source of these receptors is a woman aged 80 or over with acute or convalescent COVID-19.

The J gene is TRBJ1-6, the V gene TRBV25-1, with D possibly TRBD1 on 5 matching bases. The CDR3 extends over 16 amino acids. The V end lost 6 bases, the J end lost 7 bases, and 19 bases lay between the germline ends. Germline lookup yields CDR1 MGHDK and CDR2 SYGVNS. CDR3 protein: CASRGEGGASNSPLHF. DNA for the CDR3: TGTGCCAGCAGGGGCGAGGGAGGGGCCTCGAATTCACCCCTCCACTTT.

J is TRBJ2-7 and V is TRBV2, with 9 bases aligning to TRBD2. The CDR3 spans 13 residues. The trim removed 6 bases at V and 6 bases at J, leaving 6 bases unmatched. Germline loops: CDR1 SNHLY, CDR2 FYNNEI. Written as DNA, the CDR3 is TGTGCCAGCAGAGACTCAGCGGGAGGCGAGCAGTACTTC. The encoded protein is CASRDSAGGEQYF.

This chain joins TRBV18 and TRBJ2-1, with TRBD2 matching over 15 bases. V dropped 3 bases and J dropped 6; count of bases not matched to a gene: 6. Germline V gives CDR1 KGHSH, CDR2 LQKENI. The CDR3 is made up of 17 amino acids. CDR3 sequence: CASSPWTSGGALNEQFF. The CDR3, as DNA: TGTGCCAGCTCACCCTGGACTAGCGGGGGGGCCCTCAATGAGCAGTTCTTC.

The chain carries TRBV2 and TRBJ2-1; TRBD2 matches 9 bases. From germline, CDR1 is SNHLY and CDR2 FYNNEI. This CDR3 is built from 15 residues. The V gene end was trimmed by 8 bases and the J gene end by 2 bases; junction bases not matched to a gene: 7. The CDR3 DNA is TGTGCCAGCTGCTTCGAGCGGGAGGCCTACAATGAGCAGTTCTTC. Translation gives CASCFEREAYNEQFF.

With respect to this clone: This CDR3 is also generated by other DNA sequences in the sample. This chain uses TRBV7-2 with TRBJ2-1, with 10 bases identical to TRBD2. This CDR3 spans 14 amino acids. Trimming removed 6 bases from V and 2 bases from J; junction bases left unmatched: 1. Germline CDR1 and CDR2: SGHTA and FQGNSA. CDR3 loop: CASRSGGAYNEQFF. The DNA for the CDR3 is TGTGCCAGCAGGAGCGGGGGGGCCTACAATGAGCAGTTCTTC.

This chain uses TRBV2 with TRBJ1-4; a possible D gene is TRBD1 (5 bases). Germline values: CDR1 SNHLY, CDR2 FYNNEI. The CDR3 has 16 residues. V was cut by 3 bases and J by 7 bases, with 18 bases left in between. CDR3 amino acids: CASSERGIGSGEKLFF. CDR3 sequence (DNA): TGTGCCAGCAGTGAGAGGGGAATAGGTAGCGGTGAAAAACTGTTTTTT.

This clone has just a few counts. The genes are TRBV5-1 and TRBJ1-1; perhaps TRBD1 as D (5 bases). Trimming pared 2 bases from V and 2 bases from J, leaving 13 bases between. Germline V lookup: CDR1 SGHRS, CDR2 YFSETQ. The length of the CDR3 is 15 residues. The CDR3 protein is CASSLGGTLNTEAFF. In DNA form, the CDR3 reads TGCGCCAGCAGCTTAGGAGGGACGCTCAACACTGAAGCTTTCTTT.

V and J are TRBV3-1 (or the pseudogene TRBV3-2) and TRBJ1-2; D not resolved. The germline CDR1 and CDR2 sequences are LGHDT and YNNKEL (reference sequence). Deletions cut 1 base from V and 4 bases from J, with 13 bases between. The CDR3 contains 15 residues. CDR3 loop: CASSQGPELTYGYTF. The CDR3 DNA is TGTGCCAGCAGCCAAGGACCGGAGTTGACCTATGGCTACACCTTC.

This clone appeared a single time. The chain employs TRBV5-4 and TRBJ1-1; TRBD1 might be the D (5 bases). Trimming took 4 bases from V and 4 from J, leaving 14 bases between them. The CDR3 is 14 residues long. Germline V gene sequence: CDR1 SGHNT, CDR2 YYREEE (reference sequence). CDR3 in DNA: TGTGCCAGCAGCCAACCGTCAGGGTTCACTGAAGCTTTCTTT. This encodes CASSQPSGFTEAFF. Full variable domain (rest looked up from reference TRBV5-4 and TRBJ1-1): ETGVTQSPTHLIKTRGQQVTLRCSSQSGHNTVSWYQQALGQGPQFIFQYYREEENGRGNFPPRFSGLQFPNYSSELNVNALELDDSALYLCASSQPSGFTEAFFGQGTRLTVV.

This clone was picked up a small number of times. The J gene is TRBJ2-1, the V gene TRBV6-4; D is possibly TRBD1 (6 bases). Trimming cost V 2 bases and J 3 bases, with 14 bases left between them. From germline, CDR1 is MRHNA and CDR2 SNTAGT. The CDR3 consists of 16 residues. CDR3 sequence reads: CASSDRVQGFYNEQFF. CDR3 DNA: TGTGCCAGCAGTGACAGAGTACAGGGATTCTACAATGAGCAGTTCTTC.

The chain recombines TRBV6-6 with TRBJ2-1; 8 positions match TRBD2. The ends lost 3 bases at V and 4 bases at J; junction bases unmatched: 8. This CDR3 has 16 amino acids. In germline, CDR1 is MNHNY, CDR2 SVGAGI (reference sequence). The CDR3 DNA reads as TGTGCCAGCAGTTATCCAACTAGCGGAGGTTACAATGAGCAGTTCTTC. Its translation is CASSYPTSGGYNEQFF.

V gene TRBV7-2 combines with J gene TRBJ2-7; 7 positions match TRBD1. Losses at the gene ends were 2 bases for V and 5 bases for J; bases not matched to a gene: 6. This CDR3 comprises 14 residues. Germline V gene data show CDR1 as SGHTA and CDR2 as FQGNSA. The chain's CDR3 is CASSLRQGTNEQYF. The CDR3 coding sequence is TGTGCCAGCAGCTTACGACAGGGTACCAACGAGCAGTACTTC.

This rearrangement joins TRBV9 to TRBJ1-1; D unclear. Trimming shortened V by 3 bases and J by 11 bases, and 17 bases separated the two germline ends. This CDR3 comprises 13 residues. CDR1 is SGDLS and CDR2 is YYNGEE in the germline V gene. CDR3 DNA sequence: TGTGCCAGCAGCGCATCCCCGGTGGGAGGTGCTTTCTTT. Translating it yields CASSASPVGGAFF.

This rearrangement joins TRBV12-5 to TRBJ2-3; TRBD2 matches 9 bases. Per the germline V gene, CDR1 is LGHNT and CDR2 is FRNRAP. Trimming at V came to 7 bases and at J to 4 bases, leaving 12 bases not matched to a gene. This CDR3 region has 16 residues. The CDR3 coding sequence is TGTGCTAGTGCCGGATCAAGGGCGGGGGGGCCAGATACGCAGTATTTT. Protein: CASAGSRAGGPDTQYF.

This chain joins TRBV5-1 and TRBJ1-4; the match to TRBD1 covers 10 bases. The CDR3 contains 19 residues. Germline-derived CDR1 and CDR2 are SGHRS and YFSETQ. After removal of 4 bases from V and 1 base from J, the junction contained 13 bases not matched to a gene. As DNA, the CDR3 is TGCGCCAGCAGCGATGGGCCGGGACAGGGGATACAAACTAATGAAAAACTGTTTTTT. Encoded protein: CASSDGPGQGIQTNEKLFF.